This T cell receptor beta chain was observed in a study of Ad26.COV2.S vaccination and SARS-CoV-2 variants. Treatment described: some 19 received Ad26.COV2.S at low or high dose, single or two shots; about 5 received placebo; per-sample allocation not given. Samples came from day 63 after the first vaccine or placebo injection. Study-level results: Among vaccine recipients, spike-specific TCR breadth exceeded that of placebo recipients.

Generated by immunoSEQ multiplex PCR, the TCRdb table keeps only in-frame clones and is missing some. This sample carries about 460,000 clones, 89% of them seen once, and the ten largest clones take roughly 1.7%. Germline V gives CDR1 SGHTA, CDR2 FQGTGA. The CDR3 is 14 residues long. Trimming left V 2 bases short and J 7 bases short, with 11 bases between. As concerns this clone: Its antigen is not known.

This sequence originates from a person between 18 and 59 years old who received the Ad26.COV2.S COVID-19 vaccine or a placebo. Sequenced material: peripheral blood, taken in a trial of Ad26.COV2.S vaccine versus placebo. The chain uses TRBV7-3 and TRBJ2-2; either TRBD1 or TRBD2 may supply D (6 bases each). CDR3 amino acids: CASSLSRGGGELFF. The CDR3 nucleotides read TGTGCCAGCAGCTTATCCAGGGGAGGCGGGGAGCTGTTTTTT.